Listed below are T cell receptor beta chains from one sample, sequenced in a study of human T cells and chemical hapten exposure. TCRdb fed the 5' RACE reads into MiXCR, producing one record per CDR3 protein. The sample lists under 85,000 distinct CDR3 sequences, about 8% occurring once. These receptors were taken from a male donor in good health. CDR3s include the opening cysteine and the closing phenylalanine or tryptophan. Fields, in order: D gene, J gene, V gene, clone size, CDR3 protein, CDR3 DNA. The D gene is left open where the match is weak. The size field is filled for only some rows; it gives once, few, many or a size class.

>-|TRBJ1-5|TRBV2|many
CASTDLTGYNQPQHF
TGTGCCAGCACCGACCTGACAGGCTACAATCAGCCCCAGCATTTT
>TRBD1|TRBJ1-1|TRBV5-1|few
CASSTLSQGANTEAFF
TGCGCCAGCAGCACCCTTTCACAGGGGGCGAACACTGAAGCTTTCTTT
>-|TRBJ2-3|TRBV29-1|many
CSVTSYTDTQYF
TGCAGCGTTACCTCTTACACAGATACGCAGTATTTT
>-|TRBJ2-7|TRBV29-1|many
CSVGQDVIYEQYF
TGCAGCGTTGGCCAGGATGTGATCTACGAGCAGTACTTC
>-|TRBJ1-5|TRBV7-9|-
CASSHPNQPQHF
TGTGCCAGCAGCCACCCAAATCAGCCCCAGCATTTT
>-|TRBJ1-5|TRBV19|-
CASSWDTPQPQHF
TGTGCCAGTAGTTGGGACACTCCACAGCCCCAGCATTTT
>-|TRBJ2-1|TRBV11-2|-
CASSLVAASYNEQFF
TGTGCCAGCAGCTTAGTAGCCGCCTCCTACAATGAGCAGTTCTTC
>-|TRBJ1-6|TRBV6-5|-
CASSPSGQLYQGGNNSPLHF
TGTGCCAGCAGCCCTTCCGGACAGCTATATCAGGGTGGAAATAATTCACCCCTCCACTTT
>-|TRBJ2-2|TRBV6-5|-
CASSYQGLGELFF
TGTGCCAGCAGTTACCAGGGTCTCGGGGAGCTGTTTTTT
>TRBD2|TRBJ2-5|TRBV24-1|-
CATRSTGGTQYF
TGTGCCACCAGATCCACGGGAGGGACCCAGTACTTC
>-|TRBJ2-3|TRBV4-1|-
CASSQEGGGLIPDTQYF
TGCGCCAGCAGCCAAGAGGGGGGCGGACTTATTCCAGATACGCAGTATTTT
>-|TRBJ2-7|TRBV10-1|many
CASWEQYF
TGCGCCAGCTGGGAGCAGTACTTC
>-|TRBJ1-1|TRBV11-3|-
CASSLTAGNTEAFF
TGTGCCAGCAGCTTAACGGCAGGGAACACTGAAGCTTTCTTT
>-|TRBJ1-1|TRBV3-1|few
CASSFQGSNTEAFF
TGTGCCAGCAGCTTCCAGGGGTCGAACACTGAAGCTTTCTTT
>TRBD1|TRBJ1-1|TRBV29-1|-
CSVQGATEAFF
TGCAGCGTACAGGGGGCCACTGAAGCTTTCTTT
>TRBD1|TRBJ1-5|TRBV7-9|few
CASSPRTGGAGQPQHF
TGTGCCAGCAGCCCGAGGACAGGGGGCGCCGGTCAGCCCCAGCATTTT
>-|TRBJ2-4|TRBV12-3/TRBV12-4|-
CASRMTPLVDIQYF
TGTGCCAGCAGGATGACACCCTTGGTTGACATTCAGTACTTC
>-|TRBJ1-4|TRBV25-1|once
CASSVGGGNEKLFF
TGTGCCAGCAGTGTAGGAGGGGGTAATGAAAAACTGTTTTTT
>TRBD2|TRBJ2-3|TRBV20-1|-
CSARGVAGDGTDTQYF
TGCAGTGCTAGAGGCGTAGCGGGAGATGGCACAGATACGCAGTATTTT
>-|TRBJ1-5|TRBV18|-
CASSPGQISNQPQHF
TGTGCCAGCTCACCAGGACAGATTAGCAATCAGCCCCAGCATTTT
>-|TRBJ1-4|TRBV14|few
CASSQDEEGPRRKLFF
TGTGCCAGCAGCCAAGATGAGGAGGGGCCTCGTAGAAAACTGTTTTTT
>-|TRBJ1-1|TRBV6-6|many
CASSPAGLTEAFF
TGTGCCAGCAGCCCGGCGGGGCTCACTGAAGCTTTCTTT
>-|TRBJ2-2|TRBV20-1|few
CSANRRNTGELFF
TGCAGTGCTAACAGGAGGAACACCGGGGAGCTGTTTTTT
>-|TRBJ2-3|TRBV6-2/TRBV6-3|-
CASSRGIVKTDTQYF
TGTGCCAGCAGTCGCGGGATAGTCAAGACAGATACGCAGTATTTT
>-|TRBJ1-1|TRBV6-5|-
CASSRDNEAFF
TGTGCCAGCAGTCGAGACAATGAAGCTTTCTTT
>-|TRBJ1-3|TRBV7-9|many
CASSLILGGNSGNTIYF
TGTGCCAGCAGCTTAATTCTCGGGGGAAACTCTGGAAACACCATATATTTT
>-|TRBJ2-1|TRBV6-2/TRBV6-3|few
CASSPQTENEQFF
TGTGCCAGCAGCCCACAGACTGAGAATGAGCAGTTCTTC
>-|TRBJ1-1|TRBV11-1|many
CASRVTQSNTEAFF
TGTGCCAGCAGAGTAACCCAGTCGAACACTGAAGCTTTCTTT
>TRBD2|TRBJ2-3|TRBV6-1|-
CASSGAGAVTDTQYF
TGTGCCAGCAGTGGAGCGGGGGCGGTAACAGATACGCAGTATTTT
>-|TRBJ2-6|TRBV12-3/TRBV12-4|few
CASSTKGANVLTF
TGTGCCAGCAGTACCAAGGGGGCCAACGTCCTGACTTTC
>-|TRBJ2-3|TRBV10-3|-
CAISEVSSTDTQYF
TGTGCCATCAGTGAGGTCAGCTCCACAGATACGCAGTATTTT
>TRBD2|TRBJ2-5|TRBV7-9|many
CASSWGLEETQYF
TGTGCCAGCAGCTGGGGACTAGAAGAGACCCAGTACTTC
>TRBD1|TRBJ2-1|TRBV20-1|few
CSARRPGGGGFGEQFF
TGCAGTGCCAGACGCCCAGGGGGCGGAGGGTTTGGGGAGCAGTTCTTC
>TRBD1|TRBJ1-5|TRBV4-1|many
CASSQFTGGGNQPQHF
TGCGCCAGCAGCCAATTCACAGGGGGGGGAAATCAGCCCCAGCATTTT
>-|TRBJ2-3|TRBV7-9|-
CASSPMGQRTTYF
TGTGCCAGCAGCCCAATGGGTCAGCGGACGACCTATTTT
>-|TRBJ2-1|TRBV12-3/TRBV12-4|few
CASSSTGLANNEQFF
TGTGCCAGCAGTTCTACGGGCCTCGCAAACAATGAGCAGTTCTTC
>-|TRBJ1-1|TRBV7-9|-
CASSLPVETGRNTEAFF
TGTGCCAGCAGCTTACCGGTTGAGACAGGTAGGAACACTGAAGCTTTCTTT
>-|TRBJ1-1|TRBV12-3/TRBV12-4|many
CASSQRGNTEAFF
TGTGCCAGCAGCCAGAGGGGTAACACTGAAGCTTTCTTT
>-|TRBJ2-3|TRBV5-4|few
CASSPSLKTDTQYF
TGTGCCAGCAGCCCCTCCCTTAAGACAGATACGCAGTATTTT